Following are 9 T cell receptor beta chains from one sample sequenced in a study of CD8 T cells in ankylosing spondylitis (dated by TCRdb to about 2017). The library was produced with 5' RACE. Instrument used: Illumina HiSeq 2500. TCRdb passed the public sequencing reads through fastp at Q25 and MiXCR, retaining productive beta sequences. Rows merge per CDR3 protein into single entries with the most common DNA and genes. The sample table contains tens of thousands of distinct CDR3 sequences; only one count was recorded for 3% to 4% of them. About 4% of the sample lies in the top ten. Sequencing was done on a sample of blood, either unsorted or a sorted T cell fraction (not recorded which). The receptors shown here come from a female donor with ankylosing spondylitis or in good health (not recorded which).

Ten or more counts support this clonotype. This rearrangement joins TRBV9 to TRBJ2-2; 9 nucleotides match TRBD1. Losses at the gene ends were 4 bases for V and 1 base for J; bases not matched to a gene: 8. From germline, CDR1 is SGDLS and CDR2 YYNGEE. The CDR3 extends over 17 amino acids. CDR3 region: CASSPGLGQGNTGELFF. In DNA form, the CDR3 reads TGTGCCAGCAGCCCGGGTTTGGGACAGGGGAACACCGGGGAGCTGTTTTTT.

This clonotype was observed many times. This chain connects TRBV9 to TRBJ1-6; possible D gene TRBD1, 5 bases. The ends were cut back, 0 bases at V and 10 bases at J, with 14 bases in the middle. Looked up from germline, CDR1 is SGDLS and CDR2 is YYNGEE. The CDR3 is 15 residues long. CDR3 in DNA: TGTGCCAGCAGCGTAGACCAGGGTGGAGGATCACCCCTCCACTTT. Encoded protein: CASSVDQGGGSPLHF.

This clonotype was seen repeatedly, ten times or more. The J gene is TRBJ2-2, the V gene TRBV9; 8 bases map to TRBD1. The CDR3 is made up of 15 amino acids. The germline V gene has CDR1 SGDLS and CDR2 YYNGEE. V lost 4 bases to trimming and J lost 4 bases; unmatched junction nucleotides: 6. The CDR3 spells CASSTGTGSTGELFF. CDR3 bases: TGTGCCAGCAGCACGGGGACAGGATCCACCGGGGAGCTGTTTTTT.

The rearrangement links TRBV9 to TRBJ2-7; D is perhaps TRBD1 (6 bases). This CDR3 has 15 amino acids. Germline CDR1 SGDLS, CDR2 YYNGEE. V lost 0 bases and J 2 bases, leaving 12 bases between the germline ends. The CDR3 region has the DNA TGTGCCAGCAGCGTAGCCGTCGGACAGCCCTACGAGCAGTACTTC. This gives the protein CASSVAVGQPYEQYF.

This clonotype was counted at least ten times. This chain links TRBV9 with TRBJ2-5; 10 bases match TRBD1. V shed 0 bases, J shed 3 bases, and the junction held 11 bases outside the gene matches. This CDR3 is built from 18 residues. Germline CDR1 SGDLS, CDR2 YYNGEE. The CDR3 is CASSVDFIGQGGEETQYF. The CDR3 region has the DNA TGTGCCAGCAGCGTAGACTTTATCGGACAGGGGGGAGAAGAGACCCAGTACTTC.

Judged by abundance, this clonotype is medium-sized. The chain couples TRBV9 to TRBJ2-2, with 10 positions matching TRBD2. The V and J ends lost 4 bases and 5 bases, in that order; junction bases with no gene match: 11. Germline V CDR1 and CDR2: SGDLS, YYNGEE. The CDR3 runs 17 residues. DNA of the CDR3: TGTGCCAGCAGCCCAGACCCCACTAGCGGGGCGACCGGGGAGCTGTTTTTT. As protein: CASSPDPTSGATGELFF. The full variable domain, with the rest looked up from reference TRBV9 and TRBJ2-2, is DSGVTQTPKHLITATGQRVTLRCSPRSGDLSVYWYQQSLDQGLQFLIQYYNGEERAKGNILERFSAQQFPDLHSELNLSSLELGDSALYFCASSPDPTSGATGELFFGEGSRLTVL.

This clonotype was seen repeatedly, ten times or more. V and J are TRBV9 and TRBJ1-1, with D unclear. Germline V gene sequence: CDR1 SGDLS, CDR2 YYNGEE. V lost 0 bases to trimming and J lost 1 base, with 7 bases between them. The CDR3 runs to 14 residues. CDR3 protein: CASSVGRTNTEAFF. CDR3 coding DNA: TGTGCCAGCAGCGTAGGCCGGACGAACACTGAAGCTTTCTTT.

This clonotype was seen repeatedly, ten times or more. This chain uses TRBV9 with TRBJ2-3, with 7 nucleotides matching TRBD1. The CDR3 consists of 14 residues. J lost 1 base, V lost 3 bases, and 2 bases had no gene match. Germline CDR1 reads SGDLS; CDR2 reads YYNGEE. CDR3 nucleotides: TGTGCCAGCAGCGGGGACAGCCGCACAGATACGCAGTATTTT. Protein: CASSGDSRTDTQYF.

This clonotype was recorded at least ten times. The V gene is TRBV9, the J gene TRBJ1-2, with TRBD1 identical over 8 bases. V dropped 6 bases and J dropped 4; count of bases not matched to a gene: 8. The germline V gene encodes CDR1 SGDLS and CDR2 YYNGEE. The CDR3 is 14 residues long. The CDR3 DNA sequence: TGTGCCAGCACCCCGACAGGGGACATCTATGGCTACACCTTC. Protein sequence: CASTPTGDIYGYTF.